The 20 T cell receptor beta chains below come from one sample, sequenced in a study of regulatory T cells in long-lasting Graves disease. Stated time point: newly diagnosed GD, antithyroid drugs for less than 3 months. PBMCs provided the RNA from which the TCR library was made. Sequencing libraries for TCR beta were prepared with iRepertoire HTBI primers and Arm-PCR of CDR3 regions. Each CDR3 protein is one row after TCRdb ran MiXCR on the multiplex PCR reads. Of 400,000 to 500,000 distinct CDR3 sequences in the sample, about 15% were seen once. These records were also assigned to another study, of T cells in Graves' hyperthyroidism and ophthalmopathy.

The sample consisted of peripheral blood mononuclear cells (PBMCs), taken at new diagnosis, from a patient treated with antithyroid drugs. These receptors all stem from a woman in her 30s with Graves disease.

This clonotype was recorded at least ten times. CDR3 region: CASSPLQGGGTDTQYF. The CDR3 DNA is TGTGCCAGCAGCCCTCTGCAGGGGGGTGGCACAGATACGCAGTATTTT. The chain joins TRBV7-9 to TRBJ2-3, with a possible D match to TRBD1 (7 bases). This CDR3 spans 16 amino acids. Trimming pared 5 bases from V and 1 base from J, leaving 16 bases between. The germline V gene encodes CDR1 SEHNR and CDR2 FQNEAQ (reference sequence).

This clonotype came up many times. This sequence joins TRBV15 and TRBJ2-7; D unresolved. CDR3 length equals 16 residues. Germline assignment: CDR1 LNHNV and CDR2 YYDKDF (reference sequence). Trimming took off 0 bases at V and 4 bases at J, with 16 bases between the two ends. CDR3 sequence reads: CATSRDPPSSSYEQYF. CDR3 nucleotides: TGTGCCACCAGCAGAGACCCCCCATCATCCTCGTACGAGCAGTACTTC.

This clonotype was seen only a few times. The chain uses TRBV7-3 and TRBJ1-5; D is perhaps TRBD1 (5 bases). The CDR3 is 13 residues long. V was clipped by 0 bases and J by 7 bases, with 7 bases between them. Germline CDR1 and CDR2: SGHTA and FQGTGA. CDR3 sequence: CASSLTRGQPQHF. The CDR3 DNA reads as TGTGCCAGCAGCTTAACGAGGGGACAGCCCCAGCATTTT.

The chain recombines TRBV2 with TRBJ2-2, with TRBD1 matching 7 bases. The V and J ends lost 5 bases and 5 bases, in that order; junction bases with no gene match: 8. The germline CDR1 and CDR2 sequences are SNHLY and FYNNEI. This CDR3 region has 15 residues. CDR3 sequence (DNA): TGTGCCAGCAGTATTCGGACAGGAACGACCGGGGAGCTGTTTTTT. Protein sequence: CASSIRTGTTGELFF.

This clonotype was found many times. The V and J genes are TRBV18 and TRBJ2-1; D is possibly TRBD2 (6 bases). V was cut by 1 base and J by 5 bases, with 12 bases left in between. CDR1 is KGHSH and CDR2 is LQKENI in the germline V gene. CDR3 length: 15 amino acids. The CDR3 bases are TGTGCCAGCTCACCACAGACGGGACTTAACAATGAGCAGTTCTTC. Its translation: CASSPQTGLNNEQFF.

This clonotype has at least ten counts. The chain uses TRBV24-1 and TRBJ2-5; TRBD2 matches at 9 bases. J lost 4 bases, V lost 9 bases, and 26 bases had no gene match. Per the germline V gene, CDR1 is KGHDR and CDR2 is SFDVKD. The CDR3 is made up of 20 amino acids. CDR3 region: CATPLGRRPGLADGVETQYF. CDR3 nucleotides: TGTGCCACCCCGCTGGGGCGGCGCCCGGGACTAGCCGACGGGGTAGAGACCCAGTACTTC.

The chain has TRBV29-1 and TRBJ2-5, with TRBD2 as a possible D gene (6 bases). The germline gives CDR1 SQVTM, CDR2 ANQGSEA. The CDR3 has 12 amino acids. V lost 6 bases to trimming and J lost 4 bases, with 12 bases between them. The CDR3 is CSVTRRGETQYF. The CDR3 bases are TGCAGCGTCACTCGGAGGGGAGAGACCCAGTACTTC. Filled out from reference TRBV29-1 and TRBJ2-5, the complete variable domain reads SAVISQKPSRDICQRGTSLTIQCQVDSQVTMMFWYRQQPGQSLTLIATANQGSEATYESGFVIDKFPISRPNLTFSTLTVSNMSPEDSSIYLCSVTRRGETQYFGPGTRLLVL.

This clonotype has a count of ten or more. This sequence joins TRBV28 and TRBJ1-2; 7 bases map to TRBD1. Germline V gene data show CDR1 as MDHEN and CDR2 as SYDVKM. V gave up 1 base and J gave up 8 bases; unmatched junction bases: 10. The CDR3 is made up of 15 amino acids. CDR3 DNA sequence: TGTGCCAGCAGTTTATATGTCAGACAGGGCTGGGGCTACACCTTC. Translating it yields CASSLYVRQGWGYTF.

In this sample, this clonotype turned up a few times. This chain connects TRBV9 to TRBJ2-1; 7 nucleotides align to TRBD2. Unmatched junction bases numbered 9, after V lost 2 bases and J lost 1 base. Germline assignment: CDR1 SGDLS and CDR2 YYNGEE. The CDR3 sequence is 17 residues long. The CDR3: CASSVRLAKTSYNEQFF. The DNA of the CDR3 is TGTGCCAGCAGCGTCCGACTAGCTAAAACTTCCTACAATGAGCAGTTCTTC.

The chain links TRBV5-1 to TRBJ1-5, with D unresolved. V was trimmed by 0 bases and J by 9 bases, leaving 13 bases between them. The CDR3 loop spans 14 amino acids. CDR1 is SGHRS and CDR2 is YFSETQ in the germline V gene. CDR3 in DNA: TGCGCCAGCAGCTTGGCCAGGCGCGTAGGGCCCCAGCATTTT. It translates to CASSLARRVGPQHF. Together with reference TRBV5-1 and TRBJ1-5, the CDR3 gives the full variable domain: KAGVTQTPRYLIKTRGQQVTLSCSPISGHRSVSWYQQTPGQGLQFLFEYFSETQRNKGNFPGRFSGRQFSNSRSEMNVSTLELGDSALYLCASSLARRVGPQHFGDGTRLSIL.

This clonotype has at least ten counts. The CDR3 region is CAWSVSGFMSEAFF. For the CDR3, the DNA is TGTGCCTGGAGTGTCTCTGGGTTTATGTCTGAAGCTTTCTTT. The rearrangement joins TRBV30 to TRBJ1-1; D not certain. Germline V CDR1 and CDR2: GTSNPN, SVGIG (reference sequence). The CDR3 consists of 14 residues. V lost 0 bases, J lost 6 bases, and 14 bases lay in between. Complete variable domain (other parts from reference TRBV30 and TRBJ1-1): SQTIHQWPATLVQPVGSPLSLECTVEGTSNPNLYWYRQAAGRGLQLLFYSVGIGQISSEVPQNLSASRPQDRQFILSSKKLLLSDSGFYLCAWSVSGFMSEAFFGQGTRLTVV.

In this sample, this clonotype turned up many times. The rearrangement uses TRBV7-9 and TRBJ1-2, with a tentative D call TRBD1 (6 bases). Deletions cut 4 bases from V and 7 bases from J, with 13 bases between. Germline assignment: CDR1 SEHNR and CDR2 FQNEAQ (reference sequence). The CDR3 extends over 13 amino acids. The CDR3 region is CASSSPSRGGYTF. In nucleotides, the CDR3 is TGTGCCAGCAGCTCCCCGAGCAGGGGTGGCTACACCTTC.

On this clonotype itself: One base away lies a much larger clone, so this may be a sequencing read error. The chain is built from TRBV9 and TRBJ1-1; tentatively, D is TRBD1 (5 bases). Germline assignment: CDR1 SGDLS and CDR2 YYNGEE. This CDR3 spans 13 amino acids. Trimming took off 5 bases at V and 1 base at J, with 9 bases between the two ends. CDR3 nucleotides: TGTGCCAGCAGGGGGACGGAGAACACTGAAGCTTTCTTT. Translation gives CASRGTENTEAFF.

The genes are TRBV12-5 and TRBJ1-5; D not resolved. Trimming stripped 0 bases from V and 0 bases from J, with 9 bases between. Looked up from germline, CDR1 is LGHNT and CDR2 is FRNRAP. CDR3 length: 16 amino acids. The CDR3, as DNA: TGTGCTAGTGGTTTGGTATCAGCTAATAGCAATCAGCCCCAGCATTTT. Translation: CASGLVSANSNQPQHF.

V and J are TRBV4-1 and TRBJ2-7; TRBD1 aligns across 10 bases. The CDR3 spans 15 residues. Trimming removed 5 bases from V and 2 bases from J; junction bases left unmatched: 6. Germline assignment: CDR1 MGHRA and CDR2 YSYEKL. The CDR3 is CASSTTGQGAYEQYF. The DNA for the CDR3 is TGCGCCAGCAGCACAACAGGACAGGGGGCCTACGAGCAGTACTTC.

This clonotype was seen ten or more times. This sequence joins TRBV11-3 and TRBJ2-3; D is ambiguous. The V end lost 5 bases, the J end lost 2 bases, and 5 bases lay between the germline ends. Germline loops: CDR1 SGHNT, CDR2 YENEEA. The CDR3 loop spans 12 amino acids. The chain's CDR3 is CASSIHTDTQYF. The CDR3 DNA sequence: TGTGCCAGCAGCATACACACAGATACGCAGTATTTT.

Regarding this clonotype: Given a much more abundant clone one base away, this may be a read error. The conserved phenylalanine or tryptophan normally closing the CDR3 is absent here, so this likely arose from a read error. This chain links TRBV6-5 with TRBJ2-2; no clear D. The V end lost 0 bases, the J end lost 6 bases, and 17 bases lay between the germline ends. The CDR3 is made up of 17 amino acids. Germline V CDR1 and CDR2: MNHEY, SVGAGI. Here the CDR3 DNA reads TGTGCCAGCAGTTACTCGATGGTGAAGGCGTCTGCCGGGGAGCTGTTTTCT. It translates to CASSYSMVKASAGELFS.

This clonotype appeared many times. The chain couples TRBV20-1 to TRBJ1-1; D ambiguous. Trimming stripped 3 bases from V and 1 base from J, with 6 bases between. CDR3 length equals 12 residues. Germline lookup yields CDR1 DFQATT and CDR2 SNEGSKA (reference sequence). CDR3 loop: CSASVRNTEAFF. The CDR3, as DNA: TGCAGTGCTAGCGTCAGGAACACTGAAGCTTTCTTT.

As regards this clonotype: A read error may explain this, as a much larger clone is one base away. The chain couples TRBV30 to TRBJ1-2; D not certain. Germline values: CDR1 GTSNPN, CDR2 SVGIG (reference sequence). CDR3 length: 12 amino acids. CDR3 DNA: TGTGCCTGGGACAAAGCTAACTATGTCTACACCTTC. This translates into CAWDKANYVYTF.

There are a few counts of this clonotype. This sequence joins TRBV19 and TRBJ2-2; 7 nucleotides line up with TRBD2. The CDR3 sequence is 16 residues long. From germline, CDR1 is LNHDA and CDR2 SQIVND (reference sequence). Trimming took 7 bases from V and 4 from J; bases not matched to a gene: 12. CDR3 residues: CASIQLAGVSTGELFF. The CDR3 DNA follows: TGTGCCAGTATTCAACTGGCGGGAGTGAGCACCGGGGAGCTGTTTTTT.